Listed below are T cell receptor beta chains from one sample, sequenced in a study of molecular identifiers for immune sequencing clone quantification. TCRdb re-analysed the PCR reads in MiXCR, keeping a single row per CDR3 protein. Of about half a million distinct CDR3 sequences listed, about 25% are singletons. The sequenced sample was naive CD8+ T cells from blood, with Jurkat cell RNA spiked in. The receptors were gathered from a human donor in good health. Some libraries in this study had Jurkat cell RNA spiked in. Both conserved end residues are part of each CDR3. D genes are given only for firm matches. For some rows the clone size is stated as once, few or many, or as a class when expanded; others skip it.

j_call clone_size cdr3_length v_call d_call cdr3_aa cdr3_nt
TRBJ2-7 few 15 TRBV29-1 TRBD1 CSVEDGRQGKGEQYF TGCAGCGTTGAAGATGGTAGACAGGGAAAAGGCGAGCAGTACTTC
TRBJ1-1 few 15 TRBV12-3/TRBV12-4 - CASSLDSSVNTEAFF TGTGCCAGCAGTTTAGATTCTTCCGTAAACACTGAAGCTTTCTTT
TRBJ2-3 many 16 TRBV4-3 TRBD2 CASSHGSSGGADTQYF TGCGCCAGCAGTCACGGGTCTAGCGGGGGGGCAGATACGCAGTATTTT
TRBJ2-1 many 15 TRBV7-9 TRBD1 CASSLAQGNDNEQFF TGTGCCAGCAGCCTAGCACAGGGGAACGACAATGAGCAGTTCTTC
TRBJ2-3 few 18 TRBV6-5 TRBD2 CASSLRLLAGGSTDTQYF TGTGCCAGCAGTCTAAGGCTACTAGCGGGGGGGAGCACAGATACGCAGTATTTT
TRBJ1-1 many 12 TRBV29-1 - CSVEAGATEAFF TGCAGCGTTGAGGCAGGGGCCACTGAAGCTTTCTTT
TRBJ2-7 many 15 TRBV20-1 - CSARDWGDRGYEQYF TGCAGTGCTAGAGATTGGGGGGACAGAGGATACGAGCAGTACTTC
TRBJ1-1 many 11 TRBV29-1 - CSVEDVGQAFF TGCAGCGTTGAAGACGTGGGGCAAGCTTTCTTT
TRBJ1-2 many 15 TRBV4-1 - CASSQVGLGSYGYTF TGCGCCAGCAGCCAAGTTGGTTTAGGTTCCTATGGCTACACCTTC
TRBJ2-3 - 13 TRBV6-5 TRBD1 CASGTGGPDTQYF TGTGCCAGCGGGACAGGGGGCCCAGATACGCAGTATTTT
TRBJ2-7 - 15 TRBV20-1 TRBD2 CSARDLAGGAYEQYF TGCAGTGCTAGGGATCTAGCGGGAGGCGCCTACGAGCAGTACTTC